These 17 T cell receptor beta chains originate from one sample sequenced in a study of cytomegalovirus exposure and HLA in healthy donors. Use of 60 Vbeta and 13 Jbeta primers characterized the PCR. TCRdb keeps only in-frame clones here, not all; method: immunoSEQ multiplex PCR. The sample lists about 190,000 clones, almost 75% seen once, with 2.5% to 3.5% in the top ten. Material for sequencing was PBMCs. The receptors come from a woman aged 25 to 39 in good health and CMV-seropositive.

The chain employs TRBV5-1 and TRBJ2-3; 14 bases agree with TRBD2. V lost 3 bases, J lost 2 bases, and 2 bases stayed unmatched. Germline CDR1 SGHRS, CDR2 YFSETQ. This CDR3 spans 16 amino acids. The CDR3 spells CASSSGLAGATDTQYF. DNA of the CDR3: TGCGCCAGCAGCTCGGGACTAGCGGGGGCCACAGATACGCAGTATTTT.

The V gene is TRBV21-1, the J gene TRBJ2-7; no DNA check was done on the table's D call, TRBD1. TRBV21-1 is shown as a pseudogene. This CDR3 is 16 amino acids long. Here the CDR3 reads CASSKPRDNSADEQYF. In DNA form, the CDR3 reads TGTGCCAGCAGCAAACCCAGGGATAATAGTGCGGACGAGCAGTACTTC.

V and J are TRBV28 and TRBJ1-1, with D possibly being TRBD1 (5 bases). The CDR3 spans 15 residues. Germline CDR1 MDHEN, CDR2 SYDVKM. Trimming pared 6 bases from V and 1 base from J, leaving 15 bases between. The DNA of the CDR3 is TGTGCCAGCAGCCTCGGGGGAGGCGGGAACACTGAAGCTTTCTTT. Its translation is CASSLGGGGNTEAFF.

Concerning this clone itself: Other DNA sequences from this sample encode an identical CDR3 as well. This chain joins TRBV7-9 and TRBJ2-2; possible D gene TRBD2, 6 bases. This CDR3 contains 15 residues. From germline, CDR1 is SEHNR and CDR2 FQNEAQ (reference sequence). V lost 3 bases to trimming and J lost 4 bases, with 12 bases between them. CDR3 coding DNA: TGTGCCAGCAGCTTCGGACTACCCGGCACCGGGGAGCTGTTTTTT. It yields the protein CASSFGLPGTGELFF.

This chain links TRBV7-2 with TRBJ1-2; 7 bases are shared with TRBD1. The CDR3 spans 13 residues. CDR1 is SGHTA and CDR2 is FQGNSA in the germline V gene. V gave up 7 bases and J gave up 5 bases; unmatched junction bases: 7. The CDR3 DNA sequence: TGTGCCAGCACCAGGGACAGAGGGTATGGCTACACCTTC. It codes for CASTRDRGYGYTF. Full variable domain (outside the CDR3, taken from reference TRBV7-2 and TRBJ1-2): GAGVSQSPSNKVTEKGKDVELRCDPISGHTALYWYRQSLGQGLEFLIYFQGNSAPDKSGLPSDRFSAERTGGSVSTLTIQRTQQEDSAVYLCASTRDRGYGYTFGSGTRLTVV.

This clone was recorded a few times. The chain employs TRBV6-1 and TRBJ1-2, with 8 bases matching TRBD1. The CDR3 spans 14 residues. The J segment lost 4 bases and the V segment lost 8 bases, leaving 9 bases of the junction unmatched. CDR1 and CDR2 (germline): MNHNS, SASEGT. CDR3 region: CASADRGGGYGYTF. As DNA, the CDR3 is TGTGCCAGCGCTGACAGGGGAGGTGGCTATGGCTACACCTTC.

Details on this clone: One junction end does not reproduce the germline sequence, and a read error may be involved. The chain employs TRBV28 and TRBJ2-7, with a tentative D call TRBD1 (6 bases). The CDR3 runs to 12 residues. Germline V gene sequence: CDR1 MDHEN, CDR2 SYDVKM. The CDR3 DNA reads TGTGCCAGCAGCTTATCAGGGGCCGGGCAGTACTTC. It is translated as CASSLSGAGQYF.

The chain has TRBV6-1 and TRBJ1-1, with D tentatively TRBD1 (5 bases). The germline CDR1 and CDR2 sequences are MNHNS and SASEGT. The CDR3 extends over 15 amino acids. V dropped 0 bases and J dropped 1 base, with 9 bases sitting between them. The CDR3 loop reads CASSEAWGRNTEAFF. The CDR3 nucleotides are TGTGCCAGCAGTGAAGCTTGGGGCCGGAACACTGAAGCTTTCTTT.

This chain connects TRBV19 to TRBJ2-7, with TRBD1 matching 8 bases. The CDR3 has 16 amino acids. The V gene's germline CDR1 is LNHDA and CDR2 SQIVND (reference sequence). J lost 2 bases, V lost 5 bases, and 11 bases had no gene match. In DNA, the CDR3 is TGTGCCAGTAGTCCTACAGGGGGTTTGCCTACCTACGAGCAGTACTTC. Translated: CASSPTGGLPTYEQYF.

The CDR3 nucleotides are TGTGCCAGCAGTGAAGCGCGGGGCAGTCAGCAGTTCTTC. This gives the protein CASSEARGSQQFF. The chain combines TRBV2 with TRBJ2-1; tentatively, D is TRBD2 (6 bases). Germline V gives CDR1 SNHLY, CDR2 FYNNEI. This CDR3 spans 13 amino acids. Trimming removed 0 bases from V and 11 bases from J, with 11 bases in between.

The chain combines TRBV27 with TRBJ2-5; the match to TRBD2 covers 7 bases. The assigned J gene may be wrong: the sequence end matches TRBJ2-7 better. The CDR3 consists of 17 residues. Germline assignment: CDR1 MNHEY and CDR2 SMNVEV (reference sequence). The CDR3 nucleotides read TGTGCCAGCAGTTTATTTGGCGGGAGCCCGCCTATGGGCGAGCAGTACTTC. This encodes CASSLFGGSPPMGEQYF.

The chain carries TRBV29-1 and TRBJ1-2; TRBD1 might be the D (6 bases). The CDR3 covers 11 residues. V was pared by 7 bases and J by 8 bases, with 14 bases between. Germline V lookup: CDR1 SQVTM, CDR2 ANQGSEA. DNA for the CDR3: TGCAGCGCCGAGGGGGTCTACGGCTACACCTTC. It yields the protein CSAEGVYGYTF.

The rearrangement joins TRBV11-2 to TRBJ2-7, with 8 bases identical to TRBD2. CDR1 SGHAT and CDR2 FQNNGV come from the germline V gene. The CDR3 runs 14 residues. V shed 3 bases and J 5 bases; nucleotides not matched to a gene: 6. The CDR3 here is CASSFGAGGNEQYF. CDR3 DNA sequence: TGTGCCAGCAGCTTTGGCGCGGGAGGTAACGAGCAGTACTTC.

This clone was observed a handful of times. The J gene is TRBJ2-7, the V gene TRBV6-1, with D possibly TRBD2 on 6 matching bases. CDR1 MNHNS and CDR2 SASEGT come from the germline V gene. The CDR3 spans 13 residues. Deletions cut 2 bases from V and 5 bases from J, with 10 bases between. The CDR3, as DNA: TGTGCCAGCAGTGAAAGGAGGGGAGACGAGCAGTACTTC. Amino acid sequence: CASSERRGDEQYF.

This clone has a single count. The chain employs TRBV28 and TRBJ2-7; 9 bases match TRBD2. Trimming at V came to 2 bases and at J to 4 bases, leaving 3 bases not matched to a gene. The CDR3 has 14 residues. Germline CDR1 MDHEN, CDR2 SYDVKM. CDR3 coding DNA: TGTGCCAGCAGTTTAAGCCTAGCGGGATACGAGCAGTACTTC. Translation gives CASSLSLAGYEQYF.

This chain links TRBV11-2 with TRBJ2-7; D unclear. Trimming shortened V by 0 bases and J by 3 bases, and 24 bases separated the two germline ends. The CDR3 contains 19 residues. Germline V lookup: CDR1 SGHAT, CDR2 FQNNGV. CDR3 in amino acids: CASSLDRRSFGRPSYEQYF. CDR3 DNA: TGTGCCAGCAGCTTAGATCGTCGGTCGTTTGGCCGCCCTAGCTACGAGCAGTACTTC.

The genes are TRBV14 and TRBJ1-1; TRBD1 matches 7 bases. Per the germline V gene, CDR1 is SGHDN and CDR2 is FVKESK. The CDR3 covers 14 residues. Losses at the gene ends were 4 bases for V and 6 bases for J; bases not matched to a gene: 8. DNA of the CDR3: TGTGCCAGCAGCCTGACAGGGTATGGGGCTGAAGCTTTCTTT. Translating gives CASSLTGYGAEAFF.